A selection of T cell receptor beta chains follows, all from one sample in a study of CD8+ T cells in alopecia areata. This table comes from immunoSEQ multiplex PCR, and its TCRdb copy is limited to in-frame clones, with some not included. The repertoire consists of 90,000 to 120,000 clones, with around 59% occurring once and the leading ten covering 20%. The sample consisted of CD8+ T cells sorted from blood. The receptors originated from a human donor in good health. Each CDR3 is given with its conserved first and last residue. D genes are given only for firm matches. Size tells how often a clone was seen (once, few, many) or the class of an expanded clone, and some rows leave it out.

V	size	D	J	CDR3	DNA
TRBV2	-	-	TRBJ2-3	CASSDGEPDTQYF	TGTGCCAGCAGTGACGGCGAGCCAGATACGCAGTATTTT
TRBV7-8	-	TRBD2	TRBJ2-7	CASSSAGGGDEQYF	TGTGCCAGCAGCTCAGCGGGGGGCGGGGACGAGCAGTACTTC
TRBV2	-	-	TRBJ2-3	CASRRYYASGDTQYF	TGTGCCAGCAGGCGATACTACGCCTCAGGAGATACGCAGTATTTT
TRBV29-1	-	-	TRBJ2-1	CSHKDNEQFF	TGCAGCCACAAGGACAATGAGCAGTTCTTC
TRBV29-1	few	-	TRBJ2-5	CSVTRTAARTQYF	TGCAGCGTTACAAGGACGGCCGCGAGGACCCAGTACTTC
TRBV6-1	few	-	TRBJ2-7	CASSESSGTGSYEQYF	TGTGCCAGCAGTGAAAGTAGTGGGACGGGCTCCTACGAGCAGTACTTC
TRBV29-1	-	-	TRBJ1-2	CSVGPRDGRAYGYTF	TGCAGCGTCGGACCCAGGGACGGGCGTGCCTATGGCTACACCTTC
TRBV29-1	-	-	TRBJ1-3	CSVDKGVGNTIYF	TGCAGCGTTGATAAAGGGGTAGGAAACACCATATATTTT
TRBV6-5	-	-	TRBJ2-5	CASSPGTTQETQYF	TGTGCCAGCAGTCCCGGGACAACGCAAGAGACCCAGTACTTC
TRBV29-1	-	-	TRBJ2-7	CSVEDRGNGFF	TGCAGCGTTGAAGATCGAGGAAATGGGTTCTTC
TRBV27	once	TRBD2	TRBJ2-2	CASSLWGTKNTGELFF	TGTGCCAGCAGTTTATGGGGGACTAAGAACACCGGGGAGCTGTTTTTT
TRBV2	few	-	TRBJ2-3	CASSGSGPIDTQYF	TGTGCCAGCAGTGGATCCGGACCTATTGATACGCAGTATTTT
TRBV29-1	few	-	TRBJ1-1	CSAGQNMNTEAFF	TGCAGCGCCGGACAGAACATGAACACTGAAGCTTTCTTT
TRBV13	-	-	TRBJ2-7	CASSFGPSYEQYF	TGTGCCAGCAGCTTTGGTCCCTCCTACGAGCAGTACTTC
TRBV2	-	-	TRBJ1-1	CASPGERGTEAFF	TGTGCCAGCCCAGGGGAGCGAGGCACTGAAGCTTTCTTT
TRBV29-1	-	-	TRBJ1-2	CSVRGQGTYGYTF	TGCAGCGTTAGAGGGCAGGGGACCTATGGCTACACCTTC
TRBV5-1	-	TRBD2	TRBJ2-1	CASRERLAGGPDNEQFF	TGCGCCAGCCGCGAGAGGTTAGCGGGGGGGCCCGACAATGAGCAGTTCTTC
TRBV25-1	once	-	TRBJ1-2	CASTPGGGGYTF	TGTGCCAGCACTCCTGGGGGCGGAGGCTACACCTTC